Presented here are 31 T cell receptor beta chains from one specimen sequenced in a study of beta chain features in type 1 diabetes. Findings of the study overall: Patients with Type 1 diabetes showed moderately but significantly shorter TCRB CDR3s in all four CD4+ subsets.

What these receptors recognize is not known. Every bit of the isolated RNA underwent reverse transcription, so sequencing read expressed TCRB transcripts. Sequenced by immunoSEQ multiplex PCR; TCRdb stores in-frame clones only, minus some. In the table there are some 160,000 clones, 8.5% to 10% of which are singletons. Source material: central memory CD4+ T cells from blood. These receptors were taken from a woman aged 25-40 years with type 1 diabetes.

This clone was detected a few times. The gene calls are TRBV18 and TRBJ2-1; a weak D match, TRBD1 (5 bases). Trimming stripped 0 bases from V and 7 bases from J, with 13 bases between. Germline CDR1 and CDR2: KGHSH and LQKENI. This CDR3 has 15 residues. This CDR3 is CASSPPGLGWNEQFF. CDR3 bases: TGTGCCAGCTCACCACCGGGGCTAGGGTGGAATGAGCAGTTCTTC.

J is TRBJ2-1 and V is TRBV11-3; D is perhaps TRBD2 (5 bases). Between the trimmed V and J ends, which lost 5 bases and 7 bases, there was a span of 18 bases. Germline assignment: CDR1 SGHNT and CDR2 YENEEA. This CDR3 is 15 amino acids long. As DNA, the CDR3 is TGTGCCAGCAGCCCGTCTGAGGAGCGGCGGAATGAGCAGTTCTTC. This encodes CASSPSEERRNEQFF.

This clone was seen a few times. This chain connects TRBV9 to TRBJ1-3; TRBD1 aligns across 8 bases. The V segment lost 3 bases and the J segment 3 bases; nucleotides outside the gene matches: 5. Per the germline V gene, CDR1 is SGDLS and CDR2 is YYNGEE. This CDR3 region has 15 residues. CDR3 DNA sequence: TGTGCCAGCAGCGCCCAGACAGGGGTTGGAAACACCATATATTTT. Protein product: CASSAQTGVGNTIYF. Full variable domain (outside the CDR3, taken from reference TRBV9 and TRBJ1-3): DSGVTQTPKHLITATGQRVTLRCSPRSGDLSVYWYQQSLDQGLQFLIQYYNGEERAKGNILERFSAQQFPDLHSELNLSSLELGDSALYFCASSAQTGVGNTIYFGEGSWLTVV.

The CDR3 DNA is TGTGCCAGCAGGTTGGGGACTGGCAAGACGGACACCGGGGAGCTGTTTTTT. It yields the protein CASRLGTGKTDTGELFF. The rearrangement joins TRBV9 to TRBJ2-2; a possible D gene is TRBD2 (6 bases). CDR3 size: 17 residues. Deletions cut 5 bases from V and 3 bases from J, with 20 bases between. From germline, CDR1 is SGDLS and CDR2 YYNGEE.

This chain's CDR3 is CAWSVKRVRAFF. CDR3 nucleotides: TGTGCCTGGAGTGTAAAGAGGGTAAGGGCTTTCTTT. This chain joins TRBV30 and TRBJ1-1, with D hard to call. This CDR3 spans 12 amino acids. Trimming removed 0 bases from V and 11 bases from J, with 13 bases in between. The germline gives CDR1 GTSNPN, CDR2 SVGIG (reference sequence).

This clone was detected only a few times. V gene TRBV7-3 combines with J gene TRBJ1-1; no reliable D call. Germline CDR1 and CDR2: SGHTA and FQGTGA. CDR3 length equals 15 residues. Trimming stripped 2 bases from V and 4 bases from J, with 14 bases between. CDR3 coding DNA: TGTGCCAGCAGCTTAGTCCCGGGTATGGGCACTGAAGCTTTCTTT. Translation gives CASSLVPGMGTEAFF.

This chain links TRBV6-6 with TRBJ1-2; 8 nucleotides match TRBD1. The germline CDR1 and CDR2 sequences are MNHNY and SVGAGI (reference sequence). This CDR3 has 14 amino acids. V dropped 5 bases and J dropped 6; count of bases not matched to a gene: 8. CDR3 sequence (DNA): TGTGCCAGCAGTGAGACGGACAGGGCTGATGGCTACACCTTC. This translates into CASSETDRADGYTF.

Only a few counts were recorded for this clone. Here the CDR3 reads CATGQGQQQSGANVLTF. Written as DNA, the CDR3 is TGTGCCACCGGACAGGGCCAACAACAATCTGGGGCCAACGTCCTGACTTTC. V is TRBV10-3 and J is TRBJ2-6; 8 positions match TRBD1. V gave up 10 bases and J gave up 1 base; unmatched junction bases: 12. The germline CDR1 and CDR2 sequences are ENHRY and SYGVKD. CDR3 length: 17 residues.

This clone turned up a few times. This sequence joins TRBV7-2 and TRBJ1-2; D possibly corresponds to TRBD1 (6 bases). This CDR3 contains 15 residues. Germline V gives CDR1 SGHTA, CDR2 FQGNSA. Trimming left V 0 bases short and J 5 bases short, with 13 bases between. The CDR3 DNA reads TGTGCCAGCAGCTTAGCACCCGGGACAACTTATGGCTACACCTTC. It is translated as CASSLAPGTTYGYTF.

This clone was recorded a few times. The rearrangement joins TRBV18 to TRBJ1-1; TRBD1 aligns across 9 bases. The CDR3 length is 16 residues. Per germline, CDR1 KGHSH and CDR2 LQKENI. The V segment lost 1 base and the J segment 2 bases; nucleotides outside the gene matches: 5. CDR3 coding DNA: TGTGCCAGCTCACCACAACTAACAGGGGGCAACACTGAAGCTTTCTTT. Its translation: CASSPQLTGGNTEAFF.

The rearrangement links TRBV30 to TRBJ1-1; 8 nucleotides match TRBD1. The CDR3 runs to 16 residues. The V gene end was trimmed by 0 bases and the J gene end by 3 bases; junction bases not matched to a gene: 9. Germline lookup yields CDR1 GTSNPN and CDR2 SVGIG (reference sequence). The CDR3 region has the DNA TGTGCCTGGAGTGTACTCGTCAGGGGGCCGCACACTGAAGCTTTCTTT. Translation gives CAWSVLVRGPHTEAFF.

The table lists this clone with a few counts. The chain employs TRBV18 and TRBJ2-5; D is uncertain. The CDR3 runs 13 residues. Trimming shortened V by 5 bases and J by 3 bases, and 10 bases separated the two germline ends. Germline V gene sequence: CDR1 KGHSH, CDR2 LQKENI. Here the CDR3 DNA reads TGTGCCAGCTCATGGCAACCGAAAGAGACCCAGTACTTC. Amino acids: CASSWQPKETQYF.

This clone was detected a few times. The chain has TRBV14 and TRBJ2-1; maybe TRBD1 (5 bases). The germline V and J ends were trimmed by 2 bases and 2 bases, with 7 bases remaining between them. The V gene's germline CDR1 is SGHDN and CDR2 FVKESK. This CDR3 contains 14 residues. This CDR3 reads CASSQSGPYNEQFF. In DNA, the CDR3 is TGTGCCAGCAGCCAATCAGGGCCCTACAATGAGCAGTTCTTC.

This clone was seen a handful of times. In DNA, the CDR3 is TGTGCCAGCAGCGAGAAAAACATTCAGTACTTC. Translating it yields CASSEKNIQYF. The rearrangement links TRBV16 to TRBJ2-4, with D unclear. Trimming removed 5 bases from V and 4 bases from J, with 3 bases in between. Per germline, CDR1 KGHSY and CDR2 FQNENV. This CDR3 contains 11 residues.

The rearrangement links TRBV28 to TRBJ2-1; 8 positions match TRBD2. The CDR3 totals 14 residues. The germline gives CDR1 MDHEN, CDR2 SYDVKM. The V and J ends lost 6 bases and 3 bases, in that order; junction bases with no gene match: 4. CDR3 bases: TGTGCCAGCAGAACGGGACTAGTCTACAATGAGCAGTTCTTC. This sequence encodes CASRTGLVYNEQFF. Filled out from reference TRBV28 and TRBJ2-1, the complete variable domain reads DVKVTQSSRYLVKRTGEKVFLECVQDMDHENMFWYRQDPGLGLRLIYFSYDVKMKEKGDIPEGYSVSREKKERFSLILESASTNQTSMYLCASRTGLVYNEQFFGPGTRLTVL.

In its sample, this clone was seen a few times. This CDR3 is also generated by other DNA sequences in the sample. V usage is TRBV4-1 and J usage is TRBJ2-1, with TRBD2 identical over 10 bases. This CDR3 spans 15 amino acids. V dropped 0 bases and J dropped 8; count of bases not matched to a gene: 4. CDR1 and CDR2 (germline): MGHRA, YSYEKL. The CDR3: CASSQDSGRADEQFF. DNA for the CDR3: TGCGCCAGCAGCCAAGACAGCGGGAGGGCCGATGAGCAGTTCTTC.

The sample holds a few counts of this clone. The chain carries TRBV7-3 and TRBJ2-7; the D gene is possibly TRBD1 (6 bases). This CDR3 contains 11 residues. V lost 4 bases and J lost 8, with 9 bases in between. Per the germline V gene, CDR1 is SGHTA and CDR2 is FQGTGA. DNA of the CDR3: TGTGCCAGCAGCTCTACAGGGAAGCAGTACTTC. This codes for CASSSTGKQYF.

This clone turned up a few times. This chain connects TRBV7-2 to TRBJ2-3, with a tentative D call TRBD2 (6 bases). There are 14 residues in the CDR3. V shed 3 bases and J shed 0 bases, with 7 bases lying between them. CDR1 and CDR2 (germline): SGHTA, FQGNSA. In DNA form, the CDR3 reads TGTGCCAGCAGCTTTAGCGGTAGCACAGATACGCAGTATTTT. The encoded protein is CASSFSGSTDTQYF.

This clone turned up a few times. V usage is TRBV15 and J usage is TRBJ1-5; D is unclear. Germline values: CDR1 LNHNV, CDR2 YYDKDF (reference sequence). The length of the CDR3 is 12 residues. Trimming took off 6 bases at V and 1 base at J, with 4 bases between the two ends. The CDR3 sequence is CATSISNQPQHF. CDR3 DNA: TGTGCCACCAGTATCAGCAATCAGCCCCAGCATTTT.

In this sample, this clone turned up many times. V usage is TRBV29-1 and J usage is TRBJ2-1; TRBD1 matches at 7 bases. Unmatched junction bases numbered 8, after V lost 4 bases and J lost 5 bases. The CDR3 consists of 14 residues. Germline CDR1 SQVTM, CDR2 ANQGSEA. The CDR3: CSVGTGDIDNEQFF. In DNA, the CDR3 is TGCAGCGTTGGAACAGGGGATATCGACAATGAGCAGTTCTTC.

The CDR3: CASSLRDPGRGGAEQFF. CDR3 in DNA: TGTGCCAGCAGCTTAAGGGACCCGGGTCGAGGGGGCGCTGAGCAGTTCTTC. This sequence joins TRBV7-9 and TRBJ2-1; TRBD1 matches at 7 bases. Germline loops: CDR1 SEHNR, CDR2 FQNEAQ (reference sequence). V shed 2 bases and J 9 bases; nucleotides not matched to a gene: 16. This CDR3 has 17 residues.

This chain uses TRBV19 with TRBJ1-5; D remains ambiguous. Trimming left V 5 bases short and J 8 bases short, with 13 bases between. The germline V gene has CDR1 LNHDA and CDR2 SQIVND (reference sequence). There are 13 residues in the CDR3. The CDR3 loop reads CASSDTLWKPQHF. As DNA, the CDR3 is TGTGCCAGTAGTGACACACTTTGGAAGCCCCAGCATTTT.

This clone was observed a few times. This rearrangement joins TRBV11-3 to TRBJ2-7; TRBD1 is a possible D gene (5 bases). With 5 bases removed from V and 3 bases from J, the gap between germline ends came to 8 bases. Looked up from germline, CDR1 is SGHNT and CDR2 is YENEEA. The CDR3 length is 12 residues. CDR3 residues: CASSPRDYEQYF. The CDR3 DNA sequence: TGTGCCAGCAGCCCCAGGGACTACGAGCAGTACTTC.

The V gene is TRBV9, the J gene TRBJ2-2; 9 nucleotides line up with TRBD2. Trimming at V came to 3 bases and at J to 4 bases, leaving 10 bases not matched to a gene. The germline CDR1 and CDR2 sequences are SGDLS and YYNGEE. The CDR3 length is 17 residues. CDR3 nucleotide sequence: TGTGCCAGCAGCGCCCGCGGGACTAGCTCTAGCACCGGGGAGCTGTTTTTT. It encodes CASSARGTSSSTGELFF.

This clone occurred a few times. The rearrangement uses TRBV30 and TRBJ1-1, with 8 bases matching TRBD1. J was trimmed by 1 base and V by 8 bases; bases with no gene match: 9. The CDR3 runs 14 residues. CDR1 GTSNPN and CDR2 SVGIG come from the germline V gene (reference sequence). The CDR3 region has the DNA TGTGCCGGCCACTTGGACAGGGCGAACACTGAAGCTTTCTTT. This encodes CAGHLDRANTEAFF. The whole variable domain, filled in from reference TRBV30 and TRBJ1-1, reads SQTIHQWPATLVQPVGSPLSLECTVEGTSNPNLYWYRQAAGRGLQLLFYSVGIGQISSEVPQNLSASRPQDRQFILSSKKLLLSDSGFYLCAGHLDRANTEAFFGQGTRLTVV.

The chain recombines TRBV4-1 with TRBJ1-2; 9 nucleotides agree with TRBD1. V was clipped by 3 bases and J by 5 bases; unmatched bases: 7. The germline V gene has CDR1 MGHRA and CDR2 YSYEKL. The CDR3 is 15 residues long. The DNA for the CDR3 is TGCGCCAGCAGCCAGGAAGAACAGGGGGCTTATGGCTACACCTTC. The encoded protein is CASSQEEQGAYGYTF.

The V call is TRBV28, the J call TRBJ1-1, with TRBD1 matching 9 bases. The length of the CDR3 is 13 residues. Germline CDR1 reads MDHEN; CDR2 reads SYDVKM. V trimming: 7 bases; J trimming: 5 bases; junction bases outside the gene matches: 5. CDR3 region: CASNPTGGTEAFF. For the CDR3, the DNA is TGTGCCAGCAACCCGACAGGGGGGACTGAAGCTTTCTTT.

This clone occurred once. The chain uses TRBV19 and TRBJ2-7, with TRBD1 identical over 9 bases. The ends lost 6 bases at V and 6 bases at J; junction bases unmatched: 9. Germline V gene sequence: CDR1 LNHDA, CDR2 SQIVND (reference sequence). This CDR3 contains 14 residues. The CDR3 DNA follows: TGTGCCAGTAGCCTAACGGGACAGGGCCGCGAGCAGTACTTC. Amino acid sequence: CASSLTGQGREQYF.

The chain has TRBV29-1 and TRBJ1-1; 9 bases agree with TRBD1. This CDR3 has 17 residues. V lost 4 bases, J lost 1 base, and 13 bases stayed unmatched. Per the germline V gene, CDR1 is SQVTM and CDR2 is ANQGSEA. The CDR3 DNA is TGCAGCGTTGTAAGGGCACCGACAGGGGGGAAGAACACTGAAGCTTTCTTT. This codes for CSVVRAPTGGKNTEAFF.

The table lists this clone with a few counts. The chain couples TRBV11-2 to TRBJ2-7; D perhaps matches TRBD1 (6 bases). CDR1 and CDR2 (germline): SGHAT, FQNNGV. This CDR3 spans 14 amino acids. The V end was cut by 6 bases, the J end by 4 bases, with 16 bases between. The chain's CDR3 is CASSISGVEYEQYF. Here the CDR3 DNA reads TGTGCCAGCAGTATCTCAGGGGTTGAGTACGAGCAGTACTTC.

The V gene is TRBV29-1, the J gene TRBJ2-2; TRBD2 matches at 12 bases. V dropped 5 bases and J dropped 7; count of bases not matched to a gene: 5. This CDR3 is 14 amino acids long. Germline CDR1 is SQVTM and CDR2 is ANQGSEA. CDR3 in amino acids: CSVTSGRLDGELFF. DNA for the CDR3: TGCAGCGTTACTAGCGGGAGGCTCGACGGGGAGCTGTTTTTT.